These 26 T cell receptor beta chains came from one sample sequenced in a study of blood T cell repertoires in COVID-19. TCRdb's copy holds only in-frame clones and misses some; the assay was immunoSEQ multiplex PCR. The repertoire holds hundreds of thousands of clones, approximately 90% seen once, with roughly 6.8% in the top ten. The material sequenced was peripheral blood. These receptors all come from a woman between 25 and 40 years old with COVID-19, enrolled during active disease.

This chain connects TRBV6-6 to TRBJ2-5; TRBD1 agrees at 8 bases. Unmatched junction bases numbered 5, after V lost 6 bases and J lost 2 bases. The CDR3 contains 14 residues. Germline V gene data show CDR1 as MNHNY and CDR2 as SVGAGI (reference sequence). CDR3 sequence (DNA): TGTGCCAGCAGCTCTAGGACAGGGCAAGAGACCCAGTACTTC. Amino acids: CASSSRTGQETQYF.

The chain combines TRBV13 with TRBJ2-1; 8 bases fit TRBD2. Germline V gene lookup returns CDR1 PRHDT and CDR2 FYEKMQ (reference sequence). The CDR3 has 16 amino acids. V lost 3 bases, J lost 2 bases, and 6 bases stayed unmatched. CDR3: CASSFGLGLAYNEQFF. CDR3 nucleotide sequence: TGTGCCAGCAGCTTTGGTTTGGGACTAGCCTACAATGAGCAGTTCTTC.

V usage is TRBV12-3 or TRBV12-4 and J usage is TRBJ1-5; no clear D. CDR3 length equals 13 residues. V lost 10 bases and J 5 bases, leaving 15 bases between the germline ends. Written as DNA, the CDR3 is TGTGCCAACCCCTGGAGATGTGATCAGCCCCAGCATTTT. Protein sequence: CANPWRCDQPQHF.

The rearrangement links TRBV29-1 to TRBJ2-3; D unclear. The CDR3 runs to 14 residues. Germline CDR1 and CDR2: SQVTM and ANQGSEA. The V gene lost 5 bases and the J gene lost 0 bases, with 12 bases spanning the gap. CDR3 amino acids: CSVKRLSSTDTQYF. Here the CDR3 DNA reads TGCAGCGTTAAGAGGCTCTCGAGCACAGATACGCAGTATTTT.

The J gene is TRBJ1-5, the V gene TRBV4-1; TRBD1 agrees at 10 bases. The junction had 3 bases not matched to a gene; V was cut back by 0 bases and J by 4 bases. The CDR3 sequence is 16 residues long. Germline values: CDR1 MGHRA, CDR2 YSYEKL. CDR3: CASSQDGGQGNQPQHF. CDR3 nucleotides: TGCGCCAGCAGCCAAGACGGGGGACAGGGGAATCAGCCCCAGCATTTT.

The chain couples TRBV7-2 to TRBJ2-7; TRBD2 matches at 8 bases. The CDR3 length is 17 residues. CDR1 and CDR2 (germline): SGHTA, FQGNSA. V was clipped by 4 bases and J by 5 bases; unmatched bases: 16. CDR3 nucleotides: TGTGCCAGCAGCTCCACCCCGGGACTCGGGAGGGGGAACGAGCAGTACTTC. As protein: CASSSTPGLGRGNEQYF.

The chain couples TRBV6-6 to TRBJ2-7; 9 bases line up with TRBD2. The CDR3 has 13 residues. Germline CDR1 reads MNHNY; CDR2 reads SVGAGI (reference sequence). After removal of 6 bases from V and 4 bases from J, the junction contained 4 bases not matched to a gene. The DNA of the CDR3 is TGTGCCAGCAGCCTAGCGGGAAGTTACGAGCAGTACGTC. It specifies CASSLAGSYEQYV.

The V call is TRBV10-3, the J call TRBJ2-2; weak D call: TRBD1 (6 bases). Per the germline V gene, CDR1 is ENHRY and CDR2 is SYGVKD. The CDR3 totals 15 residues. The V end was cut by 6 bases, the J end by 0 bases, with 11 bases between. CDR3 in DNA: TGTGCCATCAGGCGACAGGCGACGAACACCGGGGAGCTGTTTTTT. This encodes CAIRRQATNTGELFF.

There are many counts of this clone. V gene TRBV7-2 combines with J gene TRBJ2-7, with D tentatively TRBD1 (6 bases). Germline V lookup: CDR1 SGHTA, CDR2 FQGNSA. V shed 5 bases and J shed 4 bases, with 6 bases lying between them. The CDR3 consists of 11 residues. CDR3 region: CASSDRYEQYF. In DNA form, the CDR3 reads TGTGCCAGCAGCGACAGGTACGAGCAGTACTTC.

The chain links TRBV10-3 to TRBJ2-1, with 8 bases matching TRBD1. This CDR3 has 13 amino acids. Trimming at V came to 9 bases and at J to 9 bases, leaving 10 bases not matched to a gene. Germline loops: CDR1 ENHRY, CDR2 SYGVKD. DNA for the CDR3: TGTGCCATTCAGGGGGCTTCGATTAGTGAGCAGTTCTTC. It encodes CAIQGASISEQFF.

J is TRBJ2-2 and V is TRBV5-4; D remains ambiguous. V lost 3 bases, J lost 1 base, and 7 bases lay in between. The CDR3 runs to 14 residues. Germline values: CDR1 SGHNT, CDR2 YYREEE (reference sequence). CDR3 in amino acids: CASSSPQNTGELFF. For the CDR3, the DNA is TGTGCCAGCAGCTCCCCCCAGAACACCGGGGAGCTGTTTTTT.

The chain uses TRBV27 and TRBJ2-7, with 7 bases lining up with TRBD2. This CDR3 contains 14 residues. Unmatched junction bases numbered 9, after V lost 6 bases and J lost 4 bases. The germline V gene encodes CDR1 MNHEY and CDR2 SMNVEV (reference sequence). This CDR3 is CASSPGGIGYEQYF. DNA for the CDR3: TGTGCCAGCAGCCCCGGGGGGATCGGGTACGAGCAGTACTTC.

The chain links TRBV19 to TRBJ1-3, with 7 bases identical to TRBD1. V shed 0 bases, J shed 0 bases, and the junction held 8 bases outside the gene matches. The CDR3 totals 18 residues. Germline V lookup: CDR1 LNHDA, CDR2 SQIVND (reference sequence). CDR3 coding DNA: TGTGCCAGTAGTATAGATCGAAGGGGGCCCCTCTCTGGAAACACCATATATTTT. It is translated as CASSIDRRGPLSGNTIYF.

The chain has TRBV7-9 and TRBJ2-1, with 7 bases identical to TRBD1. Germline trimming cut 4 bases from V and 7 bases from J; bases unmatched to any gene: 4. Germline CDR1 SEHNR, CDR2 FQNEAQ (reference sequence). The CDR3 spans 13 residues. In nucleotides, the CDR3 is TGTGCCAGCAGCTCCCAGGGGGAGAATGAGCAGTTCTTC. It translates to CASSSQGENEQFF.

The chain couples TRBV6-5 to TRBJ1-6; D gene unclear. The CDR3 is 11 residues long. CDR1 and CDR2 from the germline V gene are MNHEY and SVGAGI. V was cut by 7 bases and J by 12 bases, with 10 bases left in between. CDR3 DNA: TGTGCCAGCACATCGTCTAGACCCCTCCACTTT. Translating it yields CASTSSRPLHF.

This clone turned up a few times. The chain employs TRBV2 and TRBJ1-2, with 7 positions matching TRBD1. Trimming at V came to 6 bases and at J to 4 bases, leaving 5 bases not matched to a gene. The germline gives CDR1 SNHLY, CDR2 FYNNEI. CDR3 length: 13 amino acids. The CDR3 DNA sequence: TGTGCCAGCAGGAGGGACAGCTTCTATGGCTACACCTTC. It is translated as CASRRDSFYGYTF.

The chain has TRBV4-2 and TRBJ1-5, with D unresolved. This CDR3 is 21 amino acids long. CDR1 and CDR2 from the germline V gene are LGHNA and YNFKEQ. V was cut by 0 bases and J by 2 bases, with 26 bases left in between. This CDR3 reads CASSQELRTLTDRSGNQPQHF. In DNA, the CDR3 is TGTGCCAGCAGCCAAGAGTTAAGAACGTTAACCGATCGTAGCGGCAATCAGCCCCAGCATTTT.

The chain combines TRBV28 with TRBJ2-5; a possible D gene is TRBD1 (5 bases). Germline-derived CDR1 and CDR2 are MDHEN and SYDVKM. The CDR3 totals 14 residues. Trimming removed 2 bases from V and 1 base from J, with 8 bases in between. The CDR3 spells CASSLGGAQETQYF. Here the CDR3 DNA reads TGTGCCAGCAGTTTAGGTGGGGCCCAAGAGACCCAGTACTTC.

The CDR3 sequence: CAISESTSGRAGGELFF. The CDR3 nucleotides are TGTGCCATCAGTGAGTCGACTAGCGGGAGAGCTGGCGGGGAGCTGTTTTTT. The chain uses TRBV10-3 and TRBJ2-2; 12 nucleotides agree with TRBD2. Germline V gives CDR1 ENHRY, CDR2 SYGVKD. V dropped 0 bases and J dropped 7; count of bases not matched to a gene: 6. The CDR3 is 17 amino acids.

The chain is built from TRBV27 and TRBJ1-2; no clear D. Trimming pared 5 bases from V and 0 bases from J, leaving 4 bases between. Per germline, CDR1 MNHEY and CDR2 SMNVEV (reference sequence). This CDR3 has 12 amino acids. In nucleotides, the CDR3 is TGTGCCAGCAGTGGGCCTAACTATGGCTACACCTTC. It codes for CASSGPNYGYTF.

This clone has just one count. This chain uses TRBV14 with TRBJ2-7, with D perhaps matching TRBD2 (7 bases). Trimming took 4 bases from V and 2 from J, leaving 18 bases between them. Germline CDR1 and CDR2: SGHDN and FVKESK. CDR3 length: 16 residues. This CDR3 is CASSLGGAGITYEQYV. For the CDR3, the DNA is TGTGCCAGCAGCCTAGGGGGGGCAGGAATTACCTACGAGCAGTACGTC.

The chain links TRBV12-5 to TRBJ1-2; TRBD1 aligns across 7 bases. The CDR3 loop spans 16 amino acids. Germline V lookup: CDR1 LGHNT, CDR2 FRNRAP. The ends lost 0 bases at V and 3 bases at J; junction bases unmatched: 7. CDR3 amino acids: CASGLVPARGDYGYTF. As DNA, the CDR3 is TGTGCTAGTGGTTTGGTACCGGCCAGGGGGGACTATGGCTACACCTTC.

The CDR3 protein is CASSPVGVTDYEQYV. The DNA for the CDR3 is TGTGCCAGCAGCCCCGTCGGGGTCACTGACTACGAGCAGTACGTC. This chain joins TRBV27 and TRBJ2-7, with D tentatively TRBD2 (5 bases). This CDR3 has 15 residues. V lost 6 bases, J lost 3 bases, and 18 bases lay in between. CDR1 is MNHEY and CDR2 is SMNVEV in the germline V gene (reference sequence).

The chain carries TRBV19 and TRBJ2-3, with D maybe TRBD1 (5 bases). Trimming cost V 5 bases and J 3 bases, with 12 bases left between them. The CDR3 loop spans 14 amino acids. CDR1 LNHDA and CDR2 SQIVND come from the germline V gene (reference sequence). CDR3 nucleotide sequence: TGTGCCAGTAGTCTGGCCAGGGTAACAGATACGCAGTATTTT. Encoded protein: CASSLARVTDTQYF.

The V gene is TRBV3-1 (or the pseudogene TRBV3-2), the J gene TRBJ1-4; TRBD1 aligns across 8 bases. This CDR3 is built from 15 residues. Germline V gene sequence: CDR1 LGHDT, CDR2 YNNKEL (reference sequence). V shed 2 bases and J 8 bases; nucleotides not matched to a gene: 7. The CDR3 nucleotides are TGTGCCAGCAGCCAACACCCCGACAGGGGCGAAAAACTGTTTTTT. This translates into CASSQHPDRGEKLFF.

The rearrangement links TRBV25-1 to TRBJ1-4, with D perhaps TRBD1 (6 bases). Germline V gene sequence: CDR1 MGHDK, CDR2 SYGVNS. V gave up 2 bases and J gave up 2 bases, with 9 bases separating them. The CDR3 loop spans 15 amino acids. The CDR3 DNA reads TGTGCCAGCAGTGAAGGGGGGGCGACTAATGAAAAACTGTTTTTT. It specifies CASSEGGATNEKLFF.